This T cell receptor (beta chain) was identified during a study of regulatory T cells in long-lasting Graves disease. Findings and limits, study-wide: Persistent Graves' patients showed less TCR diversity than newly diagnosed ones.

The CDR3 runs 14 residues. The ends were cut back, 2 bases at V and 3 bases at J, with 11 bases in the middle. Per the germline V gene, CDR1 is MNHNS and CDR2 is SASEGT. Details on this clonotype: Its antigen is not known.

iRepertoire HTBI primers and Arm-PCR of CDR3 regions built TCR beta libraries. TCRdb recomputed calls from the multiplex PCR reads with MiXCR, one row per CDR3 protein. The table lists about 620,000 distinct CDR3 sequences, around 17% of them singletons. The time point is: newly diagnosed GD, antithyroid drugs for less than 3 months. Researchers made the TCR library from RNA that was extracted from PBMCs. This same sample was also taken into another study, of T cells in Graves' hyperthyroidism and ophthalmopathy.

This clonotype was sampled from a woman in her twenties or thirties with Graves disease. The sequencing here drew on peripheral blood mononuclear cells (PBMCs), taken at new diagnosis, from a patient treated with antithyroid drugs. The chain links TRBV6-1 to TRBJ2-7, with D perhaps matching TRBD1 (6 bases). This CDR3 reads CASSELGRGYEQYF. In DNA, the CDR3 is TGTGCCAGCAGTGAATTGGGCAGGGGCTACGAGCAGTACTTC.